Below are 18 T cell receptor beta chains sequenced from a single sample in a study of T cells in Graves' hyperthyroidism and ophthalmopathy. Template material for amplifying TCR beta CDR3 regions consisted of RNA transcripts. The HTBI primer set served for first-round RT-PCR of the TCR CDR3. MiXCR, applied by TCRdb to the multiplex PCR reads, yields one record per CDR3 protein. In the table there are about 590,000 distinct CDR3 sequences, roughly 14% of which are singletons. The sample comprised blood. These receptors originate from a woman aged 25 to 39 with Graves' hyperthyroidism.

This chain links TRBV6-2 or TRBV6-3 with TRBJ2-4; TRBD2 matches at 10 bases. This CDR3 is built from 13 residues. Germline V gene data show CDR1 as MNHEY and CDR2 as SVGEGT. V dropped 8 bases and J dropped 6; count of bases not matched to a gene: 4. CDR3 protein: CASRSGRGNIQYF. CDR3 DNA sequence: TGTGCCAGCCGCAGCGGGAGGGGAAACATTCAGTACTTC.

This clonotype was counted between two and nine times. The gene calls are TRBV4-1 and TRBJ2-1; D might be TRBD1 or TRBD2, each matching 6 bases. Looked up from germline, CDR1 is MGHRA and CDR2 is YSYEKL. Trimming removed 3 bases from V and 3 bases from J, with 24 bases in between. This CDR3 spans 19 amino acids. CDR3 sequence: CASSHRGGQIHAFYNEQFF. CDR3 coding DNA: TGCGCCAGCAGCCACCGAGGGGGGCAGATACATGCCTTCTACAATGAGCAGTTCTTC.

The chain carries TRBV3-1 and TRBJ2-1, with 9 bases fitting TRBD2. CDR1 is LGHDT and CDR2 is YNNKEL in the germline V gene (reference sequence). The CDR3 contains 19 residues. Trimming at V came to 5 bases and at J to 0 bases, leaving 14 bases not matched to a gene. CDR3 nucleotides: TGTGCCAGCAGCAAAGGACTAGCGCCATATATTACCTCCTACAATGAGCAGTTCTTC. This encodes CASSKGLAPYITSYNEQFF.

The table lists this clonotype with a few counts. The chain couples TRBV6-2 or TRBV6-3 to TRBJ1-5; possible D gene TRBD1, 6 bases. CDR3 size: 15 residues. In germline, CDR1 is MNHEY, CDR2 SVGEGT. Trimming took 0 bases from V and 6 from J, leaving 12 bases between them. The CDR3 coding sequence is TGTGCCAGCAGTTACTCGAGTCGGGGGCCTCAGCCCCAGCATTTT. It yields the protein CASSYSSRGPQPQHF.

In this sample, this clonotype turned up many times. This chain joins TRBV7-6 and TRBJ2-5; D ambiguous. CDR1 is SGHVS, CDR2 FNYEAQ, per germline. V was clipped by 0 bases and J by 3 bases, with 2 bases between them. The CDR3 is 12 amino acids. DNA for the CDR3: TGTGCCAGCAGCTTAGCGAAAGAGACCCAGTACTTC. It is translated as CASSLAKETQYF.

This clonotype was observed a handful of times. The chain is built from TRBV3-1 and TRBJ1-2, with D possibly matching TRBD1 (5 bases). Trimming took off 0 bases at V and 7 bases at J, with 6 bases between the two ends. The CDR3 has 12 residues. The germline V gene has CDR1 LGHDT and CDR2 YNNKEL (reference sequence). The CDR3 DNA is TGTGCCAGCAGCCAAGAGGGGGGTGGCTACACCTTC. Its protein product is CASSQEGGGYTF.

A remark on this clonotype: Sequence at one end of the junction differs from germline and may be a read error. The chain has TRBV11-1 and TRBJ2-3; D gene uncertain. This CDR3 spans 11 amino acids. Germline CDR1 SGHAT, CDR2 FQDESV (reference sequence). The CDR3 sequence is CASSRTDTRYF. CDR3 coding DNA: TGTGCCAGCAGCAGAACAGATACGCGGTATTTT.

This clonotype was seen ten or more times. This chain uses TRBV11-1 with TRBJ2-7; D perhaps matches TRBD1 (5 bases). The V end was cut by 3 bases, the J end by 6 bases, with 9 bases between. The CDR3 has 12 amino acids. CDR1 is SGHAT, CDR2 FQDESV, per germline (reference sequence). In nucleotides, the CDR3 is TGTGCCAGCAGCTTGGACACTTTCGAGCAGTACTTC. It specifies CASSLDTFEQYF. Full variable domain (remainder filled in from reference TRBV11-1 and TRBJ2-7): EAEVAQSPRYKITEKSQAVAFWCDPISGHATLYWYRQILGQGPELLVQFQDESVVDDSQLPKDRFSAERLKGVDSTLKIQPAELGDSAMYLCASSLDTFEQYFGPGTRLTVT.

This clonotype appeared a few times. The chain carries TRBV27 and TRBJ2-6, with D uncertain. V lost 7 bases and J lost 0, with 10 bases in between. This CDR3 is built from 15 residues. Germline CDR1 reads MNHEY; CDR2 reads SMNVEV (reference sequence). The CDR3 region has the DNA TGTGCCAGCACCCCGGGTGGCTCTGGGGCCAACGTCCTGACTTTC. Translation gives CASTPGGSGANVLTF.

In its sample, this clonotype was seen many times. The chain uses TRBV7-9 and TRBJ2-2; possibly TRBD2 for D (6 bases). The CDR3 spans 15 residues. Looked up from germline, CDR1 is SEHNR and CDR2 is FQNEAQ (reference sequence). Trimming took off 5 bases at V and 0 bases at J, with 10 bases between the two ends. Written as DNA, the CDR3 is TGTGCCAGCAGCGGGGGGACCGCGAACACCGGGGAGCTGTTTTTT. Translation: CASSGGTANTGELFF.

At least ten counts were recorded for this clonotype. The CDR3 region has the DNA TGCGCCAGCAGCTTGGATAGCGGGAGACCGAACAATGAGCAGTTCTTC. Its protein product is CASSLDSGRPNNEQFF. V and J are TRBV5-1 and TRBJ2-1, with TRBD2 matching 9 bases. After removal of 0 bases from V and 5 bases from J, the junction contained 6 bases not matched to a gene. Germline-derived CDR1 and CDR2 are SGHRS and YFSETQ. The CDR3 is 16 residues long.

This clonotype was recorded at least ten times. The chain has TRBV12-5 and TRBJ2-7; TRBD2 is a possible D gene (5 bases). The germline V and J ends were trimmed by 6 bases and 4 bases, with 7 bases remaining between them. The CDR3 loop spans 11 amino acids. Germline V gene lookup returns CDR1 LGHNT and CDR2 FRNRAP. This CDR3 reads CASGDFYEQYF. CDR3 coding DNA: TGTGCTAGTGGGGACTTTTACGAGCAGTACTTC. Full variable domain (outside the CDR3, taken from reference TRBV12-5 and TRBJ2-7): DARVTQTPRHKVTEMGQEVTMRCQPILGHNTVFWYRQTMMQGLELLAYFRNRAPLDDSGMPKDRFSAEMPDATLATLKIQPSEPRDSAVYFCASGDFYEQYFGPGTRLTVT.

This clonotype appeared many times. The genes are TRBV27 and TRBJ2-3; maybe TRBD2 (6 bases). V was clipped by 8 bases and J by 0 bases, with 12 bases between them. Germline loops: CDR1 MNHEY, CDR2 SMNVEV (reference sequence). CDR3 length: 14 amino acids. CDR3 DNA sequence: TGTGCCAGCTCTGGAGCGGGTAGCACAGATACGCAGTATTTT. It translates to CASSGAGSTDTQYF.

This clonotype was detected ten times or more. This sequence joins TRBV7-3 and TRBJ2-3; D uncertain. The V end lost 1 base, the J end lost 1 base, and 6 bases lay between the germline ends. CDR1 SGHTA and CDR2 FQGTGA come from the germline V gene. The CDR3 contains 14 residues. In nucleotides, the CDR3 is TGTGCCAGCAGCTTAAGAGGCGGCACAGATACGCAGTATTTT. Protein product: CASSLRGGTDTQYF. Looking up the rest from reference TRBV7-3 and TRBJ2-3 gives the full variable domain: GAGVSQTPSNKVTEKGKYVELRCDPISGHTALYWYRQSLGQGPEFLIYFQGTGAADDSGLPNDRFFAVRPEGSVSTLKIQRTERGDSAVYLCASSLRGGTDTQYFGPGTRLTVL.

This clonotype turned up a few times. For the CDR3, the DNA is TGTGCCAGCAGTTTAGCGGCAGGTCGCGATTCACCCCTCCACTTT. This translates into CASSLAAGRDSPLHF. The rearrangement joins TRBV12-3 or TRBV12-4 to TRBJ1-6; no reliable D call. V was cut by 0 bases and J by 8 bases, with 11 bases left in between. The CDR3 is 15 residues long.

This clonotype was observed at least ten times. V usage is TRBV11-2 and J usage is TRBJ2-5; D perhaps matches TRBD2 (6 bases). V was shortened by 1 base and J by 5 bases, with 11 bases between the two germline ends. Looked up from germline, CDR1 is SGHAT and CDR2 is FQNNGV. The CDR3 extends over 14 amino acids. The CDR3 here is CASSLAGAEETQYF. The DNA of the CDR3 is TGTGCCAGCAGCTTAGCGGGAGCGGAGGAGACCCAGTACTTC.

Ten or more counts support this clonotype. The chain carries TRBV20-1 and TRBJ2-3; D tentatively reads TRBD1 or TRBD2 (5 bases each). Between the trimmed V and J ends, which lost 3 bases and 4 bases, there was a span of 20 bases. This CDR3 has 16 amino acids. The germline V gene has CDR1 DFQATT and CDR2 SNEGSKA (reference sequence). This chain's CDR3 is CSARGPDGPPPDTQYF. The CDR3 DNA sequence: TGCAGTGCTAGGGGACCGGACGGACCACCCCCAGATACGCAGTATTTT.

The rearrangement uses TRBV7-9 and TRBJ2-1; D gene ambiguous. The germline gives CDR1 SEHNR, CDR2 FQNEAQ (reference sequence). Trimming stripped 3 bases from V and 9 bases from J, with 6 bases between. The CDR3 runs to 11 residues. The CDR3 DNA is TGTGCCAGCAGCTTTAACGGTGAGCAGTTCTTC. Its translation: CASSFNGEQFF.